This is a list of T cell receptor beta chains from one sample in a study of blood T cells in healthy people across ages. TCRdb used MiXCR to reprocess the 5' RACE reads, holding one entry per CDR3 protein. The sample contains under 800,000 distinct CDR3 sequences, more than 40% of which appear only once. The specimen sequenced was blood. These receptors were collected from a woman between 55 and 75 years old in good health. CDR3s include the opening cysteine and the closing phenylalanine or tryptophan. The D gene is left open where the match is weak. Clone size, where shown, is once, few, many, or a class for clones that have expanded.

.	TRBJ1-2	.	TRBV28	CASTSSGDYGYTF	TGTGCCAGCACCAGCTCAGGGGACTATGGCTACACCTTC
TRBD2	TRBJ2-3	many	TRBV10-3	CAINPSGRGSDTQYF	TGTGCCATCAATCCTAGCGGGAGAGGCTCGGATACGCAGTATTTT
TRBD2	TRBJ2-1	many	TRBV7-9	CASSLGGGVDEQFF	TGTGCCAGCAGCTTAGGGGGGGGTGTTGATGAGCAGTTCTTC
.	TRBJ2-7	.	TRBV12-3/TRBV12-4	CASSSPVSHEQYF	TGTGCCAGCAGTTCGCCCGTTAGCCACGAGCAGTACTTC
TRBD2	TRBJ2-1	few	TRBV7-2	CASSFGGDNEQFF	TGTGCCAGCAGCTTCGGGGGGGACAATGAGCAGTTCTTC
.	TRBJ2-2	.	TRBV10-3	CAISVPISRTNAGELFF	TGTGCCATCAGTGTTCCCATCTCCCGAACGAACGCCGGGGAGCTGTTTTTT
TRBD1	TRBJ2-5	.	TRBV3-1	CASSQMTGPQETQYF	TGTGCCAGCAGCCAGATGACAGGGCCACAAGAGACCCAGTACTTC
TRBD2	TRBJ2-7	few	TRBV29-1	CSADETGTSGRYEQYF	TGCAGCGCGGATGAGACCGGGACTAGCGGTCGATACGAGCAGTACTTC
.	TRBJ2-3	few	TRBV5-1	CASSWIPSTDTQYF	TGCGCCAGCAGCTGGATTCCTAGCACAGATACGCAGTATTTT
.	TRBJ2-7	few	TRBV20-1	CSALRGQPSYEQYF	TGCAGTGCTCTGCGGGGACAGCCCTCCTACGAGCAGTACTTC
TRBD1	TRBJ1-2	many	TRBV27	CASTGEDGYTF	TGTGCCAGTACAGGGGAGGATGGCTACACCTTC
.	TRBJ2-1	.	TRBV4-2	CASSLLRDHSYNEQFF	TGTGCCAGCAGCCTCCTAAGGGACCACTCCTACAATGAGCAGTTCTTC
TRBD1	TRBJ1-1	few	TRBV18	CASTGKQGWDTEAFF	TGTGCCAGCACCGGTAAACAGGGGTGGGACACTGAAGCTTTCTTT
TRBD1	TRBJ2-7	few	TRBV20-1	CSARDSQGGYEQYF	TGCAGTGCCCGGGACAGCCAGGGCGGGTACGAGCAGTACTTC
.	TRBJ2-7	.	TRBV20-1	CRADGGLNEQYF	TGCAGGGCCGATGGGGGGCTGAACGAGCAGTACTTC
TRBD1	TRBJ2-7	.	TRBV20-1	CSATGQGNPYEQYF	TGCAGTGCTACGGGACAGGGGAATCCCTACGAGCAGTACTTC
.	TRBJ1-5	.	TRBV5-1	CASSLEGSPGPQHF	TGCGCCAGCAGCTTGGAGGGGAGCCCAGGGCCCCAGCATTTT
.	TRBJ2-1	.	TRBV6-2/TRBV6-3	CASSYSGPGGVKFF	TGTGCCAGCAGTTACTCGGGACCGGGCGGGGTTAAGTTCTTC
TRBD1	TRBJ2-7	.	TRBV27	CASSATGGPYEQYF	TGTGCCAGCAGTGCTACAGGGGGCCCTTACGAGCAGTACTTC
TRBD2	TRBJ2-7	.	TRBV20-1	CSAKTSGTYEQYF	TGCAGTGCCAAAACTAGCGGGACCTACGAGCAGTACTTC
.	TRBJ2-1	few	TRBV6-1	CASSEDGTYSYNEQFF	TGTGCCAGCAGTGAAGATGGGACTTACTCCTACAATGAGCAGTTCTTC
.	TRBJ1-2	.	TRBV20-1	CSVWAAREDNYGYTF	TGCAGTGTTTGGGCAGCCAGGGAGGATAACTATGGCTACACCTTC
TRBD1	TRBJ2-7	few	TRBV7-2	CASSLQGSTYEQYF	TGTGCCAGCAGTTTACAGGGGTCTACCTACGAGCAGTACTTC
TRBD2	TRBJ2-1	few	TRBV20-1	CSARAPGLAGREQFF	TGCAGTGCTAGGGCACCGGGACTAGCGGGAAGAGAGCAGTTCTTC
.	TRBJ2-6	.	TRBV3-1	CASSPGQAGANVLTF	TGTGCCAGCAGCCCGGGCCAGGCTGGGGCCAACGTCCTGACTTTC
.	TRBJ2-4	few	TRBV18	CASSSVPTRDKRRGSKNIQYF	TGTGCCAGCTCATCCGTTCCGACCCGGGACAAAAGACGAGGCTCCAAAAACATTCAGTACTTC
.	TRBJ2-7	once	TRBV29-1	CSVGHRRYEQYF	TGCAGCGTTGGACATAGACGGTACGAGCAGTACTTC
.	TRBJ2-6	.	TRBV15	CATSRDRPGLGLMVGANVLTF	TGTGCCACCAGCAGAGATAGACCGGGACTGGGATTAATGGTGGGGGCCAACGTCCTGACTTTC
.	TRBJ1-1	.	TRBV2	CASSVEGGKTEAFF	TGTGCCAGCAGTGTGGAGGGAGGAAAAACTGAAGCTTTCTTT
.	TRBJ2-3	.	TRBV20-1	CSAHSGGTDTQYF	TGCAGTGCCCACTCCGGGGGAACCGATACGCAGTATTTT
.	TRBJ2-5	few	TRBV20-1	CSAEAADTIKTQYF	TGCAGTGCTGAGGCGGCAGATACGATCAAGACCCAGTACTTC
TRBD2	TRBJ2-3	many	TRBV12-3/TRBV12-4	CASRGLAGNDTQYF	TGTGCCAGCAGGGGACTAGCCGGTAACGATACGCAGTATTTT
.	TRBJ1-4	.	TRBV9	CASSVEARAEKLFF	TGTGCCAGCAGCGTAGAGGCCAGGGCTGAAAAACTGTTTTTT
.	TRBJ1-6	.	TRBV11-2	CASSFLYNSPLHF	TGTGCCAGCAGCTTTCTTTATAATTCACCCCTCCACTTT
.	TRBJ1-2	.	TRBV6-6	CASSWRDRGDGYTF	TGTGCCAGCAGTTGGAGAGATCGCGGCGATGGCTACACCTTC
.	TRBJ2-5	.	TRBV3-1	CASRRLGEETQYF	TGTGCCAGCAGGCGATTAGGCGAAGAGACCCAGTACTTC
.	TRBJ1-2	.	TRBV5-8	CASSLEGVGGYTF	TGTGCCAGCAGCTTGGAGGGGGTAGGTGGCTACACCTTC
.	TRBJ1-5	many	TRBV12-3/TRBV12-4	CASTRELNQPQHF	TGTGCCAGCACCCGGGAACTCAATCAGCCCCAGCATTTT
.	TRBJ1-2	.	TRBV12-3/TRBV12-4	CASRDANYGYTF	TGTGCCAGCAGGGACGCTAACTATGGCTACACCTTC
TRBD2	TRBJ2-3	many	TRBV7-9	CASRRAGGPGDTQYF	TGTGCCAGCAGAAGAGCGGGAGGGCCGGGGGATACGCAGTATTTT
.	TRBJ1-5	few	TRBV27	CASSLSRGKSNQPQHF	TGTGCCAGCAGTTTATCGAGGGGAAAGAGCAATCAGCCCCAGCATTTT
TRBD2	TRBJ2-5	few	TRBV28	CASTWASGREGGETQYF	TGTGCCAGCACTTGGGCTAGCGGGAGAGAGGGGGGTGAGACCCAGTACTTC
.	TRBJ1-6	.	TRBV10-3	CAISEGGGGNSPLHF	TGTGCCATCAGTGAGGGGGGAGGGGGTAATTCACCCCTCCACTTT
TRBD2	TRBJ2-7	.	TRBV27	CASSLSIGTRHYEQYF	TGTGCCAGCAGTTTATCGATTGGGACTAGGCACTACGAGCAGTACTTC
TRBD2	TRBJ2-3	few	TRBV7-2	CASSLDFGLAGAEDTQYF	TGTGCCAGCAGCTTAGATTTCGGCCTAGCGGGGGCCGAAGATACGCAGTATTTT
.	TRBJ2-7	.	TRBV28	CASSFVDFTAYEQYF	TGTGCCAGCAGTTTCGTCGACTTTACCGCCTACGAGCAGTACTTC
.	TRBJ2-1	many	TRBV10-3	CAISATGEQFF	TGTGCCATCAGTGCTACGGGTGAGCAGTTCTTC
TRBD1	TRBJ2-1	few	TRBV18	CASSPGQASYNEQFF	TGTGCCAGCAGCCCAGGACAGGCCTCCTACAATGAGCAGTTCTTC
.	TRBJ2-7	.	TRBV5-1	CASSLAGKNEQYF	TGCGCCAGCAGCTTGGCAGGGAAAAACGAGCAGTACTTC
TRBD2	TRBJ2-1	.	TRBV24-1	CATSDYETSTVNEQFF	TGTGCCACCAGTGATTACGAGACTAGCACGGTTAATGAGCAGTTCTTC
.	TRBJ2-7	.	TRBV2	CASSDFQRTYEQYF	TGTGCCAGCAGTGACTTTCAAAGGACCTACGAGCAGTACTTC
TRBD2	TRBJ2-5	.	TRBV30	CAWSVLAGWREQYF	TGTGCCTGGAGTGTACTAGCGGGGTGGCGTGAGCAGTACTTC
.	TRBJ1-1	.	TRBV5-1	CASSLRSGNPEAFF	TGCGCCAGCAGCTTGAGGTCAGGGAATCCTGAAGCTTTCTTT
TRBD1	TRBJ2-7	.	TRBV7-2	CASSLGDQGALEQYF	TGTGCCAGCAGCTTGGGAGACCAGGGGGCCCTCGAGCAGTACTTC
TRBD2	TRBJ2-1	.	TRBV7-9	CASSLKVAGQGVDEQFF	TGTGCCAGCAGCTTAAAGGTAGCGGGCCAAGGGGTAGATGAGCAGTTCTTC
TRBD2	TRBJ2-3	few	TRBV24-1	CATSREGQTDTQYF	TGTGCCACCAGTCGGGAGGGCCAAACAGATACGCAGTATTTT